A selection of T cell receptor beta chains follows, all from one sample in a study of Graves' ophthalmopathy and Graves' hyperthyroidism. TCRdb fed the multiplex PCR reads into MiXCR, producing one record per CDR3 protein. The table records over a million distinct CDR3 sequences, about two fifths of them present only once. The sequenced sample consisted of peripheral blood or thyroid tissue (not recorded which). The receptors come from an adult man with Graves' hyperthyroidism. Both conserved end residues are trimmed from each CDR3. A D gene is named only where the DNA matches it firmly.

D	V	CDR3
TRBD1	TRBV7-9	ASSPLVGQGPFYSNTIY
-	TRBV15	ATSRDFEAF
TRBD1	TRBV11-3	ASTLDREGGELF
-	TRBV27	ASYKGGPNTGELF
-	TRBV20-1	SARDQTDSPLH
-	TRBV7-2	AEQLSRVIRTGELF
-	TRBV20-1	SAMSSTGPSYEQY
TRBD2	TRBV10-2	ASSSSGSSAWRYEQY
-	TRBV7-8	ASSFGSGGSTEAF
-	TRBV15	ATSSETYGYT
TRBD1	TRBV20-1	SATQGARGAGYT
TRBD1	TRBV12-3/TRBV12-4	ASSGQGASEKLF
TRBD2	TRBV6-5	ASSSPGLASYEQY
-	TRBV7-2	ASSFGRSSYNSPLH
TRBD1	TRBV6-6	ASSYGGRKGASGNTIY
-	TRBV19	ASSMEGANVLT
TRBD1	TRBV7-9	ASSLGTGQIETQY
-	TRBV7-9	ATTRTQGRETQY
-	TRBV12-3/TRBV12-4	ASSQNLSGGNSPLH
TRBD1	TRBV7-6	ASSLVGDRDWETQY
-	TRBV14	ASSQPGPQRSGYT
-	TRBV7-9	ASSLGGGWRNTEAF
-	TRBV11-2	ASSRTAFGTEAF
TRBD2	TRBV5-6	AGSGIGRATEA
TRBD2	TRBV5-1	ASSYGTSVYEQY
TRBD1	TRBV29-1	SVARGTNQPQH
-	TRBV7-2	ASSFARDYEQY
-	TRBV12-3/TRBV12-4	ASSSSWTPEAF
-	TRBV20-1	SSSLGETQY
-	TRBV2	ASSFSPLTEAF
TRBD2	TRBV9	ASSVGGGQETQY
-	TRBV7-2	ASWRDGMSTEAF